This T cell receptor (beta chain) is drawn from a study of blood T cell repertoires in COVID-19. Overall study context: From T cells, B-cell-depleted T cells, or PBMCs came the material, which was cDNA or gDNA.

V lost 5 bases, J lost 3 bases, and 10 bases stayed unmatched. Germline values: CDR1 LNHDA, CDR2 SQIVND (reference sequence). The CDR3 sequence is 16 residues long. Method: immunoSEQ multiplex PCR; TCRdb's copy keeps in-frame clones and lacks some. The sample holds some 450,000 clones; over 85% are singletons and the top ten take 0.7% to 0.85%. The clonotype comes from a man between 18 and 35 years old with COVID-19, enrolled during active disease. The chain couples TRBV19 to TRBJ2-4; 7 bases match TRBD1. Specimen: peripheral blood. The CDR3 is CASSSDRVRGKNIQYF. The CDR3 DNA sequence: TGTGCCAGTAGTTCTGACAGGGTAAGAGGCAAAAACATTCAGTACTTC.